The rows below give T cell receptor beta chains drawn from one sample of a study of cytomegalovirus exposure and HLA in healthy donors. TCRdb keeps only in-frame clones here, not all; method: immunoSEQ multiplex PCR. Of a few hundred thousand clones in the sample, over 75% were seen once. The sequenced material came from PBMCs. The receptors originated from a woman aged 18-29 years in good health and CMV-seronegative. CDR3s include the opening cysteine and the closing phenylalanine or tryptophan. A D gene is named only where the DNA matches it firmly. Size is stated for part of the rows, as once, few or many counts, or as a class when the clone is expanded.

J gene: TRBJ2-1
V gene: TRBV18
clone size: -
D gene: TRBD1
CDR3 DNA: TGTGCCAGCGCGGGACAGGGGCCAAATGAGCAGTTCTTC
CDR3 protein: CASAGQGPNEQFF

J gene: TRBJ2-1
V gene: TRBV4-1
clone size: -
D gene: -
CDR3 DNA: TGCGCCAGCAGCCAACAAAACAATGAGCAGTTCTTC
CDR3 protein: CASSQQNNEQFF

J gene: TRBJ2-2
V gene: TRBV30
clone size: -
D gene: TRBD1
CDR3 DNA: TGTGCCTGGACCCTTAGGGGGACAGGGGATACCGGGGAGCTGTTTTTT
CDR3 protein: CAWTLRGTGDTGELFF

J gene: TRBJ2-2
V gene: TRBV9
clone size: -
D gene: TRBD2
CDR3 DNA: TGTGCCAGCAGCGCTAGCGGGAACACCGGGGAGCTGTTTTTT
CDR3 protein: CASSASGNTGELFF

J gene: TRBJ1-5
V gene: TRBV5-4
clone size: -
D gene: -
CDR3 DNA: TGTGCCAGCAGCTTGGGGGGCGGGGGACAGCCCCAGCATTTT
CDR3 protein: CASSLGGGGQPQHF

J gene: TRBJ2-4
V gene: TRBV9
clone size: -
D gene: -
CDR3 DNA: TGTGCCAGCAGCGACCTAGGGGGTCTGGGGGCCAAAAACATTCAGTACTTC
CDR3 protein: CASSDLGGLGAKNIQYF

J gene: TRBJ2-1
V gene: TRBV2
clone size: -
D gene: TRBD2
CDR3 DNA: TGTGCCAGCGCTAGCGGGAGATACAATGAGCAGTTCTTC
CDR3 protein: CASASGRYNEQFF

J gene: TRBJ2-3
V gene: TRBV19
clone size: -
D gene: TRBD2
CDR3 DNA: TGTGCCAGCGCGCCGGGACTAGCGGGAGGGCCGATCGGGGATACGCAGTATTTT
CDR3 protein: CASAPGLAGGPIGDTQYF

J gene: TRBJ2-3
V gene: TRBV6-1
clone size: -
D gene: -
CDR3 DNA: TGTGCCAGCCGTCACGTTTGGGCCGACACAGATACGCAGTATTTT
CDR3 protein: CASRHVWADTDTQYF

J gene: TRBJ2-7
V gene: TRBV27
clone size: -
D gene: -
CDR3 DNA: TGTGCCAGCAGTGCGGGTATTAGCTCCTACGAGCAGTACTTC
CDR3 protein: CASSAGISSYEQYF

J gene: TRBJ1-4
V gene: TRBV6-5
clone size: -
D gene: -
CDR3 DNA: TGTGCCAGCAGTTACGATTGGGGGCAGGGTGCGGAAAAACTGTTTTTT
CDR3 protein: CASSYDWGQGAEKLFF

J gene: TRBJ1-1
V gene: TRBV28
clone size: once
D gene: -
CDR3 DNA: TGTGCCAGCAGTTTAGGCACTCGGGTGAACACTGAAGCTTTCTTT
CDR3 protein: CASSLGTRVNTEAFF

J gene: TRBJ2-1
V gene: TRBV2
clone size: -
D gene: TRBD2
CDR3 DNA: TGTGCCAGCCCTCTAGCGGGAGGGAATAATGAGCAGTTCTTC
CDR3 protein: CASPLAGGNNEQFF

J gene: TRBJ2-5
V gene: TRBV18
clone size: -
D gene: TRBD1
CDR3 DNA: TGTGCCAGCTCGCCCCGGACAGGCCCGCAAGAGACCCAGTACTTC
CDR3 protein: CASSPRTGPQETQYF

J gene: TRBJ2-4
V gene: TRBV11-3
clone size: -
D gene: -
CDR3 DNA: TGTGCCAGCGATCCGCATTCAGGGGGGAAAGGGGCCAAAAACATTCAGTACTTC
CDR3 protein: CASDPHSGGKGAKNIQYF

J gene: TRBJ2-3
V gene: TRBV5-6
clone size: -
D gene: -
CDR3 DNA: TGTGCCAGCAGCTGGATCGGGACTCGATCTAGCACAGATACGCAGTATTTT
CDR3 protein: CASSWIGTRSSTDTQYF

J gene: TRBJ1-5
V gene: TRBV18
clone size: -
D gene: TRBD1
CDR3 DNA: TGTGCCAGCTCACGTGAAGGGGGCCGGAATCAGCCCCAGCATTTT
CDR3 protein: CASSREGGRNQPQHF

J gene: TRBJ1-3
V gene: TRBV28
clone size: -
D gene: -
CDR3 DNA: TGTGCCAGCAGTTTATGGGCCCAGGGGGGAAACACCATATATTTT
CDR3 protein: CASSLWAQGGNTIYF

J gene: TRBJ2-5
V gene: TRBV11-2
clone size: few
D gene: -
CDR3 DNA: TGTGCCAGCAGCCAACCCGCCCTCAAGTTAGGGGCCCAGTACTTC
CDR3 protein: CASSQPALKLGAQYF

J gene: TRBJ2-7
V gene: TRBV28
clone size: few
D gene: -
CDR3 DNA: TGTGCCAGCAGTTTGGAGGGCTACGAGCAGTACTTC
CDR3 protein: CASSLEGYEQYF

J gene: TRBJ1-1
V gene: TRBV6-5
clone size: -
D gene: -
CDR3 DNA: TGTGCCAGCAGTTCTTTGGGGCTTCCCACTGAAGCTTTCTTT
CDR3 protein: CASSSLGLPTEAFF

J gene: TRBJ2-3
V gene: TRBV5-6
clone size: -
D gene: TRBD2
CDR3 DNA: TGTGCCAGCAGCTCCCGGGAGGGGACTAGCGGCGGGTATTTT
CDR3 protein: CASSSREGTSGGYF

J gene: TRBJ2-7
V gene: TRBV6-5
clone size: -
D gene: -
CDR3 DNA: TGTGCCAGCAGTTACAGCCGACTAGGGGTTGAGGTGTACTTC
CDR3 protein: CASSYSRLGVEVYF

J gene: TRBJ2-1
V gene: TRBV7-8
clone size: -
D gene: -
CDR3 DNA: TGTGCCACCCTGACTAGTATTCAGGGTGAGCAGTTCTTC
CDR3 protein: CATLTSIQGEQFF

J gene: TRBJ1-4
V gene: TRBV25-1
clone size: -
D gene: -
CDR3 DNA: TGTGCCAGCAGTAGAGGCGGGGGGGCTAATGAAAAACTGTTTTTT
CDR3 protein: CASSRGGGANEKLFF

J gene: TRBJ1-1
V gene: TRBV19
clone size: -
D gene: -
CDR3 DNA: TGTGCCAGTAGTATAATGGGTGGTGGTTACGGGATAACTGAAGCTTTCTTT
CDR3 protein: CASSIMGGGYGITEAFF

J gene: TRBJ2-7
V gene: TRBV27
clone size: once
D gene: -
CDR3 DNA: TGTGCCAGCAGTTTTCAAGCCTCCTACGAGCAGTACTTC
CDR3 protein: CASSFQASYEQYF

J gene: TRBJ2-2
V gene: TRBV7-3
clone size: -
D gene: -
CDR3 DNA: TGTGCCAGCAGCCAATACACCGCGAACACCGGGGAGCTGTTTTTT
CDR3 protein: CASSQYTANTGELFF

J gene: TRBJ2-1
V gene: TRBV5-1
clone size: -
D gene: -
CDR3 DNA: TGCGCCAGCAGCGTCCGGGACACCTCCTACAATGAGCAGTTCTTC
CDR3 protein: CASSVRDTSYNEQFF

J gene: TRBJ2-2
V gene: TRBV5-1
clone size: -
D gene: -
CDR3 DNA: TGCGCCAGCAGCTTGGCCGGCGGGAAACACACCGGGGAGCTGTTTTTT
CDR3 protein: CASSLAGGKHTGELFF

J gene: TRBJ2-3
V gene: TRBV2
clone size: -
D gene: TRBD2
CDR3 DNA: TGTGCCAGCAGTTATAGCGGGAGTGGCACAGATACGCAGTATTTT
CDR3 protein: CASSYSGSGTDTQYF

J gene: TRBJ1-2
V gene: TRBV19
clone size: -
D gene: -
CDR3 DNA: TGTGCCAGTAGTAAGCTCGACTATGGCTACACCTTC
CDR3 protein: CASSKLDYGYTF

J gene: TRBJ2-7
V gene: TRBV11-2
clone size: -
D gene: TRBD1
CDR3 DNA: TGTGCCAGCAGCCCTCCCGACAGGGCACCCTACGAGCAGTACTTC
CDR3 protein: CASSPPDRAPYEQYF